Below, 16 T cell receptor beta chains from the same sample are listed, as sequenced in a study of shared clonotypes between healthy human individuals (dated by TCRdb to about 2020). Library generation was performed with the immunoSEQ multiplex PCR assay. The source is immuneACCESS, and TCRdb retained only in-frame sequences with V and J called. Part of the clones is not carried over; for the studies checked, unresolved V genes explain less than half of this, and the remainder is unexplained. The sample data list some 1 million clones, and about three quarters of these were observed just once. Of the sample, 1.4% to 1.5% is held by the ten largest clones. Material for sequencing was memory CD4+ T cells sorted from blood. Sample cell subset or site, as interpreted from the label and publication: CD45RA-negative fraction. The receptors were gathered from a man in his late teens or twenties in good health.

The rearrangement joins TRBV10-3 to TRBJ1-1; D unclear. The CDR3 totals 15 residues. V lost 2 bases to trimming and J lost 1 base, with 11 bases between them. CDR1 and CDR2 (germline): ENHRY, SYGVKD. The CDR3 DNA follows: TGTGCCATCAGTGAGGTCTCCCTCGGGAACACTGAAGCTTTCTTT. It encodes CAISEVSLGNTEAFF.

The V and J genes are TRBV5-1 and TRBJ2-2; D remains unclear. CDR3 length: 15 residues. Germline CDR1 and CDR2: SGHRS and YFSETQ. The V and J ends lost 0 bases and 2 bases respectively, with 8 bases between them. CDR3: CASSLASGNTGELFF. The DNA of the CDR3 is TGCGCCAGCAGCTTGGCAAGTGGTAACACCGGGGAGCTGTTTTTT.

The chain links TRBV5-1 to TRBJ2-3, with TRBD2 identical over 10 bases. Per germline, CDR1 SGHRS and CDR2 YFSETQ. CDR3 length equals 16 residues. Germline trimming cut 0 bases from V and 2 bases from J; bases unmatched to any gene: 3. The CDR3 DNA is TGCGCCAGCAGCTTGGCTGGGACTAGCGCCACAGATACGCAGTATTTT. Translating it yields CASSLAGTSATDTQYF.

The chain links TRBV9 to TRBJ2-5; no firm D call. Trimming stripped 4 bases from V and 4 bases from J, with 8 bases between. This CDR3 has 12 amino acids. From germline, CDR1 is SGDLS and CDR2 YYNGEE. The CDR3 nucleotides are TGTGCCAGCAGCCGCGCAGGAGAGACCCAGTACTTC. It specifies CASSRAGETQYF.

V gene TRBV6-4 combines with J gene TRBJ2-3; tentatively, D is TRBD2 (6 bases). The V end lost 6 bases, the J end lost 2 bases, and 18 bases lay between the germline ends. The CDR3 length is 16 residues. Per the germline V gene, CDR1 is MRHNA and CDR2 is SNTAGT. The CDR3 protein is CASSNQGGTTTDTQYF. CDR3 nucleotide sequence: TGTGCCAGCAGCAACCAGGGCGGGACGACCACAGATACGCAGTATTTT.

The rearrangement links TRBV5-1 to TRBJ1-1; possibly TRBD1 for D (5 bases). The CDR3 loop spans 14 amino acids. V lost 2 bases and J lost 5, with 13 bases in between. Germline values: CDR1 SGHRS, CDR2 YFSETQ. In DNA, the CDR3 is TGCGCCAGCAGCTTTGGGGGAATAAGGACTGAAGCTTTCTTT. Translating gives CASSFGGIRTEAFF.

The chain has TRBV2 and TRBJ1-1; D possibly corresponds to TRBD1 (6 bases). Trimming left V 4 bases short and J 7 bases short, with 13 bases between. Per germline, CDR1 SNHLY and CDR2 FYNNEI. The CDR3 is made up of 13 amino acids. The CDR3 reads CASSAGGGIEAFF. CDR3 bases: TGTGCCAGCAGTGCCGGAGGGGGTATTGAAGCTTTCTTT.

The chain is built from TRBV19 and TRBJ1-5, with no clear D. The CDR3 spans 15 residues. Deletions cut 2 bases from V and 3 bases from J, with 11 bases between. Per the germline V gene, CDR1 is LNHDA and CDR2 is SQIVND (reference sequence). The CDR3: CASSISAGLNQPQHF. The DNA of the CDR3 is TGTGCCAGTAGTATATCGGCAGGACTCAATCAGCCCCAGCATTTT.

CDR3 residues: CASSLGPVGPLHF. The CDR3 nucleotides read TGTGCCAGCAGCTTGGGCCCAGTAGGGCCCCTCCACTTT. The chain combines TRBV7-8 with TRBJ1-6; D not resolved. The length of the CDR3 is 13 residues. CDR1 and CDR2 from the germline V gene are SGHVS and FQNEAQ. The V gene lost 3 bases and the J gene lost 13 bases, with 13 bases spanning the gap.

This chain connects TRBV2 to TRBJ2-3, with D possibly being TRBD2 (5 bases). The CDR3 contains 16 residues. Trimming pared 6 bases from V and 2 bases from J, leaving 18 bases between. Germline CDR1 and CDR2: SNHLY and FYNNEI. For the CDR3, the DNA is TGTGCCAGCAGCCAGGAGCGGCCCCAAGCCACAGATACGCAGTATTTT. Translation: CASSQERPQATDTQYF.

The chain is built from TRBV10-3 and TRBJ2-3; no clear D. Trimming pared 5 bases from V and 4 bases from J, leaving 10 bases between. CDR1 ENHRY and CDR2 SYGVKD come from the germline V gene. The CDR3 is 13 residues long. Here the CDR3 DNA reads TGTGCCATCAGTCGAAACGTCGCAGATACGCAGTATTTT. It specifies CAISRNVADTQYF.

The chain employs TRBV5-1 and TRBJ1-2; no definite D call. The CDR3 loop spans 15 amino acids. Trimming pared 0 bases from V and 4 bases from J, leaving 13 bases between. CDR1 and CDR2 from the germline V gene are SGHRS and YFSETQ. The CDR3 sequence is CASSLDLRGVYGYTF. In DNA, the CDR3 is TGCGCCAGCAGCTTGGATCTACGGGGAGTCTATGGCTACACCTTC.

This clone was detected ten times or more. The rearrangement uses TRBV5-6 and TRBJ2-7; 9 bases map to TRBD1. The germline CDR1 and CDR2 sequences are SGHDT and YYEEEE. Germline trimming cut 3 bases from V and 6 bases from J; bases unmatched to any gene: 13. This CDR3 region has 16 residues. CDR3 sequence: CASSSGTGKNGIEQYF. CDR3 sequence (DNA): TGTGCCAGCAGCTCCGGGACAGGGAAGAACGGGATCGAGCAGTACTTC.

The gene calls are TRBV7-2 and TRBJ2-5; possibly TRBD2 for D (5 bases). The J call may not be correct, given that the DNA end is closer to TRBJ2-7. The CDR3 contains 14 residues. Per the germline V gene, CDR1 is SGHTA and CDR2 is FQGNSA. CDR3 loop: CASSLRRDSYEQYF. The CDR3 nucleotides read TGTGCCAGCAGCCTACGACGGGACTCCTACGAGCAGTACTTC.

The chain uses TRBV6-5 and TRBJ2-7; D might be TRBD2 (6 bases). The CDR3 length is 15 residues. Germline lookup yields CDR1 MNHEY and CDR2 SVGAGI. Deletions cut 7 bases from V and 6 bases from J, with 22 bases between. This chain's CDR3 is CASIYGEAGQGEQYF. DNA for the CDR3: TGTGCCAGCATCTATGGGGAGGCAGGGCAAGGCGAGCAGTACTTC.

J is TRBJ1-5 and V is TRBV5-8, with TRBD1 matching over 9 bases. The CDR3 is 14 residues long. Germline V lookup: CDR1 SGHTS, CDR2 YDEGEE. V trimming: 2 bases; J trimming: 6 bases; junction bases outside the gene matches: 3. The CDR3 sequence: CASSFRDRVQPQHF. The CDR3 coding sequence is TGTGCCAGCAGCTTCCGGGACAGGGTTCAGCCCCAGCATTTT.